Listed below are T cell receptor beta chains from one sample, sequenced in a study of CD8 T cells in Susac syndrome. TCRdb re-called the immunoSEQ multiplex PCR reads through MiXCR, storing one row per CDR3 protein. Of 150,000 to 250,000 distinct CDR3 sequences detected, about 95% appear once; the ten largest clones hold roughly 0.088%. The sample was CD4+ T cells from PBMCs. The receptor source for this set is a human donor with multiple sclerosis. Each CDR3 is given with its conserved first and last residue. Each record gives: D gene, V gene, clone size, J gene, CDR3 DNA, CDR3 protein. The D gene is left open where the match is weak. Clone size, where shown, is once, few, many, or a class for clones that have expanded.

.,TRBV15,.,TRBJ1-5,TGTGCCACCACACGAGACACCCGTAGCAATCAGCCCCAGCATTTT,CATTRDTRSNQPQHF
.,TRBV5-4,.,TRBJ2-6,TGTGCCAGCAGCTTGGTGGGACGGCTCTCTGGGGCCAACGTCCTGACTTTC,CASSLVGRLSGANVLTF
TRBD1,TRBV7-2,.,TRBJ1-4,TGTGCCAGCAGTCCGGACAGGGGGCATGAAAAACTGTTTTTT,CASSPDRGHEKLFF
TRBD2,TRBV20-1,.,TRBJ2-7,TGCAGTGCTAGGAGGGGGACTAGCGGATACGAGCAGTACTTC,CSARRGTSGYEQYF
.,TRBV30,.,TRBJ1-1,TGTGCCTGGAGTGTGGGGACCGGGGCTTTCTTT,CAWSVGTGAFF
TRBD1,TRBV24-1,.,TRBJ1-2,TGTGCCACCAGTGCCCCGGGACAGGGGTATGGCTACACCTTC,CATSAPGQGYGYTF
.,TRBV4-2,.,TRBJ2-7,TGTGCCAGCAGCCCGGACATAAACTCCTACGAGCAGTACTTC,CASSPDINSYEQYF
.,TRBV20-1,.,TRBJ1-2,TGCAGTGCTAGAGGGGATCCGATAGATGGCTACACCTTC,CSARGDPIDGYTF
.,TRBV18,.,TRBJ2-7,TGTGCCAGCTCCCCCGTGGGGGACGAGCAGTACTTC,CASSPVGDEQYF
.,TRBV29-1,.,TRBJ2-1,TGCAGCGTTGCTAGTTTCTCCTACAATGAGCAGTTCTTC,CSVASFSYNEQFF
.,TRBV20-1,.,TRBJ2-1,TGCAGTGCTCTGGACGTCCATGAGCAGTTCTTC,CSALDVHEQFF
.,TRBV30,.,TRBJ2-2,TGTGCCTGGAGTGTAGGCCGATCGGGGGCCCTCCTAGGGGCCGGGGAGCTGTTTTTT,CAWSVGRSGALLGAGELFF
TRBD1,TRBV20-1,once,TRBJ1-4,TGCAGTGCTAGGGTTGGGACAGGGGGGGAAAAACTGTTTTTT,CSARVGTGGEKLFF
TRBD1,TRBV12-3/TRBV12-4,once,TRBJ2-2,TGTGCCAGCAGTCACGGGACAGGGGGCCGGGAGCTGTTTTTT,CASSHGTGGRELFF
TRBD2,TRBV3-1,.,TRBJ2-1,TGTGCCAGCAGCCTTTACTCTAGCGGGCACCACAATGAGCAGTTCTTC,CASSLYSSGHHNEQFF